Listed below are T cell receptor beta chains from one sample, sequenced in a study of blood T cell repertoires in COVID-19. TCRdb's copy holds only in-frame clones and misses some; the assay was immunoSEQ multiplex PCR. This sample has about 160,000 clones, with approximately 85% found just once. The sample consisted of peripheral blood. Receptors were obtained from a woman in her forties or fifties with COVID-19, enrolled during active disease. CDR3s leave out the opening cysteine and the closing phenylalanine or tryptophan. The D gene is left open where the match is weak. Size is stated for part of the rows, as once, few or many counts, or as a class when the clone is expanded.

v_call | clone_size | d_call | cdr3_aa
TRBV29-1 | few | - | SADSGANYGYT
TRBV4-1 | - | - | ASNQAWNQPQH
TRBV11-2 | - | - | ASSLVGGAPYEQY
TRBV11-2 | - | TRBD2 | ASRPWGGSTDTQY
TRBV9 | - | - | ASSVAGGLSFYEQY
TRBV5-4 | - | - | ASSLRPEGETQY
TRBV14 | - | - | ASSQGTGWYNSPLH
TRBV3-1/TRBV3-2 | - | TRBD2 | ASSRAGGSQETQY
TRBV7-9 | - | - | ASSRDWDYEQY
TRBV30 | - | - | AWSVRGAEAF
TRBV28 | - | TRBD1 | ASSLGDRSDSYT